The sequence of this T cell receptor beta chain was determined in a study of cytomegalovirus exposure and HLA in healthy donors. Study conclusions and caveats: As was reported, the classifier diagnosed cytomegalovirus status with high specificity and sensitivity.

Trimming took off 5 bases at V and 3 bases at J, with 20 bases between the two ends. Germline values: CDR1 SGHTA, CDR2 FQGTGA. CDR3 size: 16 residues. Using immunoSEQ multiplex PCR, the repertoire was profiled, and TCRdb retains in-frame clones only, with some absent. The table has under 150,000 clones, 70% to 90% seen once. The approximately 120-subject validation cohort, separate from the roughly 700-subject first cohort, included the donors. Of note for this clone: Its antigen is unidentified.

Material: PBMCs. The chain is built from TRBV7-3 and TRBJ2-7; D may be TRBD2 (6 bases). This receptor was obtained from a woman aged 18 to 35 in good health and CMV-seronegative. In DNA form, the CDR3 reads TGTGCCAGCAGCCCGGACGGTCCGGGAGAAGGCTACGAGCAGTACTTC. Its protein product is CASSPDGPGEGYEQYF.